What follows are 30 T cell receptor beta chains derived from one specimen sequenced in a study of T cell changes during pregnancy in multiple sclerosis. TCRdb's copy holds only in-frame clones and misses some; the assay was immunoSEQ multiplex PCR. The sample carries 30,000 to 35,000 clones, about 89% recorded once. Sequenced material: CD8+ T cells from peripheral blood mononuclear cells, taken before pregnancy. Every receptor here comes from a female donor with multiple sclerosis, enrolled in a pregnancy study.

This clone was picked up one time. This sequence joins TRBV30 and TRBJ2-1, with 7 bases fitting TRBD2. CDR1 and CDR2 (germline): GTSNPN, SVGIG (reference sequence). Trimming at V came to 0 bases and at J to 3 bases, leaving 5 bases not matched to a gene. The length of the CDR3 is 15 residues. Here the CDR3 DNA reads TGTGCCTGGAGTGTGCTGGGGGGGGACTACAATGAGCAGTTCTTC. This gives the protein CAWSVLGGDYNEQFF.

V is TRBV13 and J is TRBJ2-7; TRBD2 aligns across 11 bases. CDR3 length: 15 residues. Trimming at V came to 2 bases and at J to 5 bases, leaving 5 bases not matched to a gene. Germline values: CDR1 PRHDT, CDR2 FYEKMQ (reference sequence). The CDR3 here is CASSLRLAGFDEQYF. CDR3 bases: TGTGCCAGCAGCTTAAGACTAGCGGGGTTCGACGAGCAGTACTTC. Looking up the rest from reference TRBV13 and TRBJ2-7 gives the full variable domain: AAGVIQSPRHLIKEKRETATLKCYPIPRHDTVYWYQQGPGQDPQFLISFYEKMQSDKGSIPDRFSAQQFSDYHSELNMSSLELGDSALYFCASSLRLAGFDEQYFGPGTRLTVT.

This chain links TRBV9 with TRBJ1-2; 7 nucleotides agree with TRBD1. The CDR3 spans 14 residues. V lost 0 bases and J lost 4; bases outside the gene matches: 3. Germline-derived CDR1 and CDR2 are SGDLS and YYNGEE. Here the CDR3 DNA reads TGTGCCAGCAGCGTAGTTTCAGGGGGCTATGGCTACACCTTC. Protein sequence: CASSVVSGGYGYTF. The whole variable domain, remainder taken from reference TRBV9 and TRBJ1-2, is DSGVTQTPKHLITATGQRVTLRCSPRSGDLSVYWYQQSLDQGLQFLIQYYNGEERAKGNILERFSAQQFPDLHSELNLSSLELGDSALYFCASSVVSGGYGYTFGSGTRLTVV.

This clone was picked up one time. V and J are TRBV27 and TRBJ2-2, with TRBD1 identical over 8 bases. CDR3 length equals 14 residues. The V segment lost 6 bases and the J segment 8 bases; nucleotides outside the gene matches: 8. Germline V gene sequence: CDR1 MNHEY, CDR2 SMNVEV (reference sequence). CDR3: CASSHDRGPGELFF. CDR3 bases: TGTGCCAGCAGCCATGACAGGGGACCGGGGGAGCTGTTTTTT.

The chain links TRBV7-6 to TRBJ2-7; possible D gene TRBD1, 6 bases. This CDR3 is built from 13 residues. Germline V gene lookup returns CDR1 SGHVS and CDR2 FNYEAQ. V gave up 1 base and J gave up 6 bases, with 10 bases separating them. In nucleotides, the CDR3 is TGTGCCAGCAGCTTAGAGGCAGGGGTCGAGCAGTACTTC. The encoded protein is CASSLEAGVEQYF.

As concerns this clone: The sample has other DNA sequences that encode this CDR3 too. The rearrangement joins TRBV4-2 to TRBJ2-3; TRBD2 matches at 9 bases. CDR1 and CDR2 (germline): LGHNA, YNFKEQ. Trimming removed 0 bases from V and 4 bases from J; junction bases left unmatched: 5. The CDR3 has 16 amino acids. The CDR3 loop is CASSQDRGGGADTQYF. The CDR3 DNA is TGTGCCAGCAGCCAAGATCGAGGCGGGGGGGCAGATACGCAGTATTTT.

CDR3 nucleotide sequence: TGTGCCACTATACAGGGACCGGATCAGCCCCAGCATTTT. It translates to CATIQGPDQPQHF. V gene TRBV19 combines with J gene TRBJ1-5, with a possible D match to TRBD1 (6 bases). V lost 10 bases and J 5 bases, leaving 15 bases between the germline ends. CDR1 is LNHDA, CDR2 SQIVND, per germline (reference sequence). The CDR3 length is 13 residues.

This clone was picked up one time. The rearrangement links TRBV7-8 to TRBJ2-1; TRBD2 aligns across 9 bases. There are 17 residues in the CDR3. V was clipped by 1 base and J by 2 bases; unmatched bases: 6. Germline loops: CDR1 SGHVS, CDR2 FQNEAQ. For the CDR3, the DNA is TGTGCCAGCAGCTTAGACCATAGCGGGGGACCCTACAATGAGCAGTTCTTC. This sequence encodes CASSLDHSGGPYNEQFF.

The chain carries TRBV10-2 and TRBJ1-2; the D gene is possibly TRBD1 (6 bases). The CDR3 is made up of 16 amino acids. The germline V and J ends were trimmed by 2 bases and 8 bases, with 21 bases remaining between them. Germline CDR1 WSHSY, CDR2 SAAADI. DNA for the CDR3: TGCGCCAGCAGTGAGGATCGGGGGGCCCGCGCCGGAGGCTACACCTTC. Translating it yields CASSEDRGARAGGYTF.

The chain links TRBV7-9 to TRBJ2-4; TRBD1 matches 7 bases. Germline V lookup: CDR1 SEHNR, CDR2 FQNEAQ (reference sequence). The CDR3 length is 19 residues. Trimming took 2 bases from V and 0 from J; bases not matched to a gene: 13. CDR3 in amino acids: CASSLPGQLGVVAKNIQYF. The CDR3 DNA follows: TGTGCCAGCAGCTTACCGGGACAGCTTGGGGTAGTAGCCAAAAACATTCAGTACTTC.

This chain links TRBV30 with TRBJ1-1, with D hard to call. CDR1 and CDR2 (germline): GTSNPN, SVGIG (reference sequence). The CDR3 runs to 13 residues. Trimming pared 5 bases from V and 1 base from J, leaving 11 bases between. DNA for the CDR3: TGTGCCTGGGCCTACCAGGAGAACACTGAAGCTTTCTTT. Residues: CAWAYQENTEAFF.

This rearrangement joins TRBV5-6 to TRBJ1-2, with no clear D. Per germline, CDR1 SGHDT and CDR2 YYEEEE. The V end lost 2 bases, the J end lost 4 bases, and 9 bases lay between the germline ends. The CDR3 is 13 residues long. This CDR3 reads CASSLQMGYGYTF. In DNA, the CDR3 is TGTGCCAGCAGCTTACAGATGGGCTATGGCTACACCTTC.

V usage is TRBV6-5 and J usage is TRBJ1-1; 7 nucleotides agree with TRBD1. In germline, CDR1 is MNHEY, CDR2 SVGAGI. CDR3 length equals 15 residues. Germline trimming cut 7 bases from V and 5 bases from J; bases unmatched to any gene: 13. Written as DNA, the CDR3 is TGTGCCAGCACTCTAAGGGGTACAGGGGTAACTGAAGCTTTCTTT. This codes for CASTLRGTGVTEAFF.

CDR3 region: CASNLVGWGETEAFF. The CDR3 coding sequence is TGTGCCAGCAACCTTGTTGGATGGGGGGAAACTGAAGCTTTCTTT. The chain employs TRBV7-9 and TRBJ1-1, with D maybe TRBD1 (5 bases). The V end lost 7 bases, the J end lost 5 bases, and 20 bases lay between the germline ends. The CDR3 is 15 residues long. Germline CDR1 is SEHNR and CDR2 is FQNEAQ (reference sequence).

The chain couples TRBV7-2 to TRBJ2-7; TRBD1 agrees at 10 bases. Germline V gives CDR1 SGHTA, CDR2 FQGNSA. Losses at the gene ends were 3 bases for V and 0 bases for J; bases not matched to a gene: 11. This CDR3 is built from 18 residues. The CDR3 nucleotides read TGTGCCAGCAGCTTCGCCCGGACAGGGGGTGCGAGCTCCTACGAGCAGTACTTC. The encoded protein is CASSFARTGGASSYEQYF. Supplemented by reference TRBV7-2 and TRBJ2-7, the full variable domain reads GAGVSQSPSNKVTEKGKDVELRCDPISGHTALYWYRQSLGQGLEFLIYFQGNSAPDKSGLPSDRFSAERTGGSVSTLTIQRTQQEDSAVYLCASSFARTGGASSYEQYFGPGTRLTVT.

The CDR3 here is CASSEALFSSRGIYSNQPQHF. CDR3 sequence (DNA): TGTGCCAGCAGTGAAGCGCTTTTTTCGTCTAGGGGGATTTATAGCAATCAGCCCCAGCATTTT. The chain uses TRBV6-1 and TRBJ1-5, with D maybe TRBD1 (6 bases). Trimming removed 0 bases from V and 0 bases from J, with 24 bases in between. The length of the CDR3 is 21 residues. The germline CDR1 and CDR2 sequences are MNHNS and SASEGT.

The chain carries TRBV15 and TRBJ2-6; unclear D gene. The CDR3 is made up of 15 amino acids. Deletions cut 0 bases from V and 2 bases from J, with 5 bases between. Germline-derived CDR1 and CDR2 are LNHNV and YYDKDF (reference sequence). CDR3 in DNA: TGTGCCACCAGCAGAGAAACAACTGGGGCCAACGTCCTGACTTTC. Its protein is CATSRETTGANVLTF.

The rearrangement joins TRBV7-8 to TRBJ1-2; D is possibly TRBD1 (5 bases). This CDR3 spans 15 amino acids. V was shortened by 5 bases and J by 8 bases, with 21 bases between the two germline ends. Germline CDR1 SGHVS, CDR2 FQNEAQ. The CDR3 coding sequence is TGTGCCAGCAGCGACCGGGACGGGGGGGGTGGCGGCTACACCTTC. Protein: CASSDRDGGGGGYTF.

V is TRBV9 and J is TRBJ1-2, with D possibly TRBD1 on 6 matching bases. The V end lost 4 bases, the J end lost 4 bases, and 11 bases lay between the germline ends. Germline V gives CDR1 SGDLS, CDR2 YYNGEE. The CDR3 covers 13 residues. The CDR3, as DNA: TGTGCCAGCAGCTTAGGGGGGGGCTATGGCTACACCTTC. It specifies CASSLGGGYGYTF.

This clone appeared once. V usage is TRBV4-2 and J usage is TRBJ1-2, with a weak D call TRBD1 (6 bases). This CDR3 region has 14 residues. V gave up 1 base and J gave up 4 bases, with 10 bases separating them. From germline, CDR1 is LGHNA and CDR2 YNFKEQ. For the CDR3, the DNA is TGTGCCAGCAGCCAAGGACAGGCGTTCTATGGCTACACCTTC. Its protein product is CASSQGQAFYGYTF.

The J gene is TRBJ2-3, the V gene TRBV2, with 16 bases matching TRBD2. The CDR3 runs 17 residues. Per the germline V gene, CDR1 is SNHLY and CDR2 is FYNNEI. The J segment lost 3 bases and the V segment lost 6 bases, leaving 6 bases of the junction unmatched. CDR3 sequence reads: CASSPGLAGGPTDTQYF. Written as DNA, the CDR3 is TGTGCCAGCAGCCCGGGACTAGCGGGGGGGCCTACAGATACGCAGTATTTT. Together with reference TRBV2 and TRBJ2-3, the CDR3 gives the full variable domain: EPEVTQTPSHQVTQMGQEVILRCVPISNHLYFYWYRQILGQKVEFLVSFYNNEISEKSEIFDDQFSVERPDGSNFTLKIRSTKLEDSAMYFCASSPGLAGGPTDTQYFGPGTRLTVL.

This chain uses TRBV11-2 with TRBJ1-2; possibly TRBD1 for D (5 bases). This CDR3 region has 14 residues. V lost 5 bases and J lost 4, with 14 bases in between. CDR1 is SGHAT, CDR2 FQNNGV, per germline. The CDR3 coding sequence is TGTGCCAGCAGCGTATATGCGGGGGGCTATGGCTACACCTTC. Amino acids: CASSVYAGGYGYTF.

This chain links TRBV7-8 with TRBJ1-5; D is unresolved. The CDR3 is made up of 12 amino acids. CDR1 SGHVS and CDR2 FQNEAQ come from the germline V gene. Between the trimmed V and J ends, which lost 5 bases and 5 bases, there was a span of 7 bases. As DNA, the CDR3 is TGTGCCAGCAGCCTCCCGTATCAGCCCCAGCATTTT. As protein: CASSLPYQPQHF.

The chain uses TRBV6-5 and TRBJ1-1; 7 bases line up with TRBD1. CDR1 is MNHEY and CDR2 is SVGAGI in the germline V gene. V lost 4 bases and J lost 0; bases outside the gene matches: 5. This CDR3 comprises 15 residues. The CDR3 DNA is TGTGCCAGCAGTTCGAGACAGGGAGTGAACACTGAAGCTTTCTTT. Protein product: CASSSRQGVNTEAFF.

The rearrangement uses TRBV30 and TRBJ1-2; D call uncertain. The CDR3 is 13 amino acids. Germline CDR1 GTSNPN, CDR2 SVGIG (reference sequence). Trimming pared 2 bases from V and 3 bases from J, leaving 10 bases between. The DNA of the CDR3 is TGTGCCTGGAGTTCCCGGACTGACTATGGCTACACCTTC. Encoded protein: CAWSSRTDYGYTF.

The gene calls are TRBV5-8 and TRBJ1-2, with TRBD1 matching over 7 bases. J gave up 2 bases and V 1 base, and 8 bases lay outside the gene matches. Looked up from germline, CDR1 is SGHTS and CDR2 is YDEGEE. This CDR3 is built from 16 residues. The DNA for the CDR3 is TGTGCCAGCAGCTTGTGGAGGACAGGTCCCAACTATGGCTACACCTTC. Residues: CASSLWRTGPNYGYTF.

The CDR3 reads CAWSVGALRGSDEQYF. The DNA of the CDR3 is TGTGCCTGGAGTGTAGGGGCCCTGCGGGGGAGCGACGAGCAGTACTTC. This chain joins TRBV30 and TRBJ2-7; 7 nucleotides align to TRBD2. The length of the CDR3 is 16 residues. The germline gives CDR1 GTSNPN, CDR2 SVGIG (reference sequence). The V gene end was trimmed by 0 bases and the J gene end by 5 bases; junction bases not matched to a gene: 13.

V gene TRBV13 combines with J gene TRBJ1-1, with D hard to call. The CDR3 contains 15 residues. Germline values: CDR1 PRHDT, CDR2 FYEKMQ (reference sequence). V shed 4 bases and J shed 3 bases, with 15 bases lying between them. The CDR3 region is CASSYPGGGDTEAFF. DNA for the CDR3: TGTGCCAGCAGCTATCCAGGAGGTGGGGACACTGAAGCTTTCTTT.

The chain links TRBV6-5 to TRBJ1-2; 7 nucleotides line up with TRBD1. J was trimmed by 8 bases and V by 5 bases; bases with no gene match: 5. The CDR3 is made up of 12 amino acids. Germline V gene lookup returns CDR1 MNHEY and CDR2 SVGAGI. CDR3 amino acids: CASSPGGFGYTF. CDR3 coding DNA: TGTGCCAGCAGTCCAGGGGGTTTCGGCTACACCTTC.

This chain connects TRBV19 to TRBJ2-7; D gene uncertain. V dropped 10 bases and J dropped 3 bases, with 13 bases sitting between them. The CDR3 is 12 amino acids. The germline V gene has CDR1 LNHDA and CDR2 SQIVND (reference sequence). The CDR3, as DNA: TGTGCCACTGCGGAATACGGCTACGAGCAGTACTTC. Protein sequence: CATAEYGYEQYF.